The sample holds a few counts of the clone carrying this T cell receptor (delta chain). Its antigen is not known. One base separates it from a far larger clone, so it is likely a read error. The same CDR3 arises from other DNA sequences in this sample as well. The data stem from a study of gamma delta lymphoproliferative disorders and STAT genes. For the study at large: The LymphoTrack Dx TCRG Assay amplified gamma chains from at least 50 ng of genomic DNA. Delta-chain libraries followed the EuroClonality-NGS standard operating procedure. Study-wide findings and caveats: Most major patient clonotypes were shared with at least one healthy donor.

TCRdb called clones anew from the multiplex PCR reads with CATT. The sample lists some 900 delta-chain clones, around 1.5% occurring once. PBMCs from patients and controls supplied the genomic DNA for sequencing. Germline-derived CDR1 and CDR2 are GEAIGNYY and EKD. This CDR3 contains 20 residues. Source material: blood. V usage is TRDV2 and J usage is TRDJ1, with 7 bases identical to TRDD3. This TCR was recovered from a human donor in good health. The CDR3 DNA reads as TGTGCTTGTGACACGTCGGGCCTGGGGGCAAAGGATACCTTCACCGATAAACTCATCTTT. Its protein product is CACDTSGLGAKDTFTDKLIF.